Listed below are T cell receptor beta chains from one sample, sequenced in a study of long-term antiretroviral therapy in people with HIV. Here immunoSEQ multiplex PCR was the method, and the copy in TCRdb shows in-frame clones only, minus some. Of some 18,000 clones listed, 70% to 80% are singletons. Sequences were derived from unsorted PBMCs, sampled at the start of antiretroviral therapy, before treatment. The receptors here all came from a man in his late teens or twenties with HIV. Both conserved end residues are part of each CDR3. The D gene is left open where the match is weak. Size is stated for part of the rows, as once, few or many counts, or as a class when the clone is expanded.

TRBV5-8	.	.	TRBJ1-5	CASSSLQGYRNQPQHF	TGTGCCAGCAGCTCTTTACAGGGCTATCGCAATCAGCCCCAGCATTTT
TRBV10-2	.	.	TRBJ1-5	CASSESGTLSDQPQHF	TGCGCCAGCAGTGAGTCGGGGACGCTTTCCGATCAGCCCCAGCATTTT
TRBV5-4	TRBD1	.	TRBJ2-1	CASSSTGGNEQFF	TGTGCCAGCAGCTCAACAGGGGGCAATGAGCAGTTCTTC
TRBV5-1	TRBD2	once	TRBJ2-5	CASSQTSGRYQETQYF	TGCGCCAGCAGCCAAACTAGCGGGCGGTACCAAGAGACCCAGTACTTC
TRBV12-5	.	.	TRBJ1-2	CASGISGANYGYTF	TGTGCTAGTGGCATTTCTGGAGCTAACTATGGCTACACCTTC
TRBV19	.	.	TRBJ1-1	CASSRHLRGAFF	TGTGCCAGTAGTAGGCATCTTAGAGGAGCTTTCTTT
TRBV20-1	.	few	TRBJ2-1	CSARVFGEQFF	TGCAGTGCTAGAGTCTTTGGGGAGCAGTTCTTC
TRBV20-1	.	.	TRBJ2-3	CSASVGDTQYF	TGCAGTGCTAGCGTCGGAGATACGCAGTATTTT
TRBV28	.	.	TRBJ2-4	CASSLAGTVKNIQYF	TGTGCCAGCAGTTTGGCGGGGACGGTCAAAAACATTCAGTACTTC
TRBV5-4	.	.	TRBJ1-5	CASSPGQNQPQHF	TGTGCCAGCAGCCCAGGACAGAATCAGCCCCAGCATTTT
TRBV28	TRBD1	.	TRBJ1-5	CASSGDRANQPQHF	TGTGCCAGCAGCGGGGACAGGGCGAATCAGCCCCAGCATTTT
TRBV28	.	.	TRBJ2-3	CASSWERALSTDTQYF	TGTGCCAGCAGTTGGGAGCGGGCCCTAAGCACAGATACGCAGTATTTT
TRBV6-1	TRBD1	.	TRBJ2-7	CASNFPETGYNEQYF	TGTGCCAGCAACTTCCCCGAGACAGGGTATAACGAGCAGTACTTC
TRBV27	.	few	TRBJ1-2	CASSNRGTLLIPNYGYTF	TGTGCCAGCAGTAACCGCGGGACTCTCCTCATCCCTAACTATGGCTACACCTTC
TRBV10-3	TRBD1	.	TRBJ1-5	CAISEDRGRILGNQPQHF	TGTGCCATCAGCGAAGACAGGGGGCGCATCTTGGGCAATCAGCCCCAGCATTTT
TRBV7-9	.	.	TRBJ1-5	CASSGQRGNQPQHF	TGTGCCAGCAGCGGTCAGAGGGGTAATCAGCCCCAGCATTTT